The TCR beta chain under discussion was sequenced for a study of T-cell memory formation after mild COVID-19 (dated by TCRdb to the early 2020s). With respect to the entire study: TCR sequence clusters from the two donors were largely donor specific. In a couple of donors, T-cell clones that expanded and contracted after mild COVID-19 were tracked by sequencing TCRalpha and TCRbeta repertoires over time. Two young, previously healthy adult volunteers made up the cohort, one male and one female.

The investigation overall reported the following: Some responding clones were found in pre-infection memory, which suggests that pre-existing cross-reactive memory T cells took part in the SARS-CoV-2 response. The second-wave clones that peaked on day 37 were not confirmed to be SARS-CoV-2 specific. Only two mild cases were covered in the study, and larger cohorts including severe cases with pre-infection samples were considered necessary. Contracting CD4+ clones turned up mainly in the CM and EM memory subsets, whereas EMRA was where CD8+ clones were enriched. From day 15 to 85, contracting clones showed balanced CD4/CD8 phenotypes, whereas a second wave of clones that expanded from day 15 to 37 leaned towards CD4+.

Ficoll-Paque density gradient centrifugation was used to isolate PBMCs. The data were produced on an Illumina NovaSeq 6000. cDNA libraries for TCRalpha and TCRbeta were prepared by 5'RACE using constant-segment primers, with sample barcodes and unique molecular identifiers added. RNA was extracted from every sample with Trizol reagent. Libraries were amplified in two PCR steps, with a second sample barcode and Illumina TruSeq adapters added in the second step. Sequencing of the libraries was done on an Illumina NovaSeq, producing 2 x 150 bp paired-end reads. In the source study's methods: The reads were demultiplexed and collapsed into UMI-guided consensus sequences using migec v1.2.7. Using mixcr v2.1.11, the UMI consensuses were aligned to TRA and TRB V and J templates and assembled into clonotypes. Clonotypes were classified as expanded or contracted when called significant by both edgeR and NoisET, with noise models trained on biological replicates. For edgeR calls, a false discovery rate-adjusted p below 0.01 and a log2 fold-change threshold of 1 were applied. As an exploratory analysis of dynamics, PCA with hierarchical clustering was applied to max-normalized trajectories of the 1000 most abundant clonotypes. Separately sequenced CD4+ and CD8+ repertoires were used to assign the CD4 or CD8 phenotype of responding clones. TCRdb redid the processing of the public reads, applying fastp at Q25 and MiXCR, and retained in-frame beta chains. Records with the same CDR3 protein are collapsed into one entry carrying the most frequent genes and DNA. These V and J calls originate from TCRdb's pipeline instead of the authors' own analysis. This sample holds approximately 150,000 distinct CDR3 sequences; approximately 6% were observed only once. The top ten constitute 2% to 2.5% of the sample.

This clonotype turned up a few times. The target of this receptor is not known. Base qualities are missing; no much larger clone stands one base away. CDR1 is given as MNHEY and CDR2 as SMNVEV, both from the germline V gene (reference sequence). V loses 1 base at its end and J loses 3 bases; junction bases beyond the gene matches: 6. The CDR3 starts with the cysteine, ends with the phenylalanine, and has 16 residues. Kept here is only the CDR3 DNA, which spans 48 bases and is read in frame from base 1. The sequencing sample was made of PBMCs or a T cell subset sorted from them (not recorded which). The sequence derives from an adult woman who had mild COVID-19 (a few samples of this study predate the infection). The sample titles of this study are shuffled in the database, so cell type and time point are left out; the donor was told from shared clones. The rearranged chain carries TRBV27 and TRBJ2-1, with 7 middle bases fitting TRBD2. The bases are TGTGCCAGCAGTTTATGGGGGAGGGCGTTCTACAATGAGCAGTTCTTC. Its coded protein is CASSLWGRAFYNEQFF.